This TCR beta chain appears in the sequencing data of a study of cytomegalovirus exposure and HLA in healthy donors. General study findings and limits: In the analysis, some V segments, TRBV6-2 and TRBV6-3 included, were excluded as indistinguishable. The study flagged some 170 TCR beta chains as cytomegalovirus-associated.

Regarding this clone: What it recognizes is unknown.

Trimming left V 7 bases short and J 2 bases short, with 9 bases between. CDR3 size: 13 residues. Looked up from germline, CDR1 is ENHRY and CDR2 is SYGVKD. A multiplex PCR was run with 60 Vbeta primers and 13 Jbeta primers. The assay was immunoSEQ multiplex PCR, and TCRdb's table has in-frame clones only and misses some. In all, the sample yields 150,000 to 200,000 clones. The receptor was derived from a woman between 55 and 75 years old in good health and CMV-seronegative. Sequenced sample: PBMCs. V usage is TRBV10-3 and J usage is TRBJ1-5; D possibly corresponds to TRBD1 (5 bases). CDR3 residues: CAITGERNQPQHF. The CDR3, as DNA: TGTGCCATCACGGGGGAACGCAATCAGCCCCAGCATTTT.